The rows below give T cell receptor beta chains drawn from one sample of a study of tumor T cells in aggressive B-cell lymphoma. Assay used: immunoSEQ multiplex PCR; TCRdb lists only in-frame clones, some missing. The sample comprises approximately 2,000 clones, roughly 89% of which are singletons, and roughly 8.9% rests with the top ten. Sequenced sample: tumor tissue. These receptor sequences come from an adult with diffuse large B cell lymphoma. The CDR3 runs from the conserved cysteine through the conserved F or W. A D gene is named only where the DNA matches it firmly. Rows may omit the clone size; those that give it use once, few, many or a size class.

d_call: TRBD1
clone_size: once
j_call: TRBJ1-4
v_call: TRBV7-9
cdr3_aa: CASSLGDRDIEKLFF
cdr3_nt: TGTGCCAGCAGCTTAGGGGACAGGGACATTGAAAAACTGTTTTTT

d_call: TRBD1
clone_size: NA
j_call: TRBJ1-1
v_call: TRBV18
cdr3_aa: CASSGQGYSTEAFF
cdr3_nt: TGTGCCAGCTCGGGACAGGGGTATTCGACTGAAGCTTTCTTT

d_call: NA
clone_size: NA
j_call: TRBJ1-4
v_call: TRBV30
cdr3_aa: CAWSQNNEKLFF
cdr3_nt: TGTGCCTGGAGCCAGAATAATGAAAAACTGTTTTTT

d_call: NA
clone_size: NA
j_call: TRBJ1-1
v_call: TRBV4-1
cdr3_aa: CASSLGQVGTAFF
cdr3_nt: TGCGCCAGCAGCCTAGGCCAGGTCGGTACGGCTTTCTTT

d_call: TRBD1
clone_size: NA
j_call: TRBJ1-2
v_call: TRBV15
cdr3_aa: CATSRDPAGTGGAGMVGSDGYTF
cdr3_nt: TGTGCCACCAGCAGAGACCCTGCCGGGACAGGGGGCGCCGGGATGGTGGGATCGGACGGCTACACCTTC

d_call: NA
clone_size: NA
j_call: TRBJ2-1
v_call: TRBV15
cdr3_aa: CATSREPQWGAYNEQFF
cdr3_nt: TGTGCCACCAGCAGAGAACCTCAATGGGGAGCCTACAATGAGCAGTTCTTC

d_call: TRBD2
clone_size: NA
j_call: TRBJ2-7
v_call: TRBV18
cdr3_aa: CASARTGTSGYEQYF
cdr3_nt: TGTGCCAGCGCACGTACCGGGACTAGCGGCTACGAGCAGTACTTC

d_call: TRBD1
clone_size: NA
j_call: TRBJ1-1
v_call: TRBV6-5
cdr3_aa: CASSYSRQGFEAFF
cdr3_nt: TGTGCCAGCAGTTACTCGAGACAGGGGTTCGAAGCTTTCTTT

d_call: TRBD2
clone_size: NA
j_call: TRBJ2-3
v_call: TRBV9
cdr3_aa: CASSRLAGSTDTQYF
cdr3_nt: TGTGCCAGCAGTCGACTAGCGGGGAGCACAGATACGCAGTATTTT

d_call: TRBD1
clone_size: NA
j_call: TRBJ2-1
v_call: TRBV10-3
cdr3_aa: CAISATAGQGSYNEQFF
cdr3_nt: TGTGCCATCAGTGCGACCGCCGGACAGGGATCCTACAATGAGCAGTTCTTC

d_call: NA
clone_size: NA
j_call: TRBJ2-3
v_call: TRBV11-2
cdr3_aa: CASSLGGLSTDTQYF
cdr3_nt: TGTGCCAGCAGCTTAGGGGGGCTGAGCACAGATACGCAGTATTTT

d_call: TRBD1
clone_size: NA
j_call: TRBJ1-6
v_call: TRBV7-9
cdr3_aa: CASSPGGDRSPLHF
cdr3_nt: TGTGCCAGCAGCCCAGGGGGAGATCGATCACCCCTCCACTTT

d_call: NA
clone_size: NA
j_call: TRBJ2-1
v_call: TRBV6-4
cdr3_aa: CASSRTDSGSNEQFF
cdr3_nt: TGTGCCAGCAGTCGGACAGACTCCGGTTCCAATGAGCAGTTCTTC

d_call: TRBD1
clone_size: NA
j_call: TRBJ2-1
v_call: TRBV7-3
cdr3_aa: CASSSQGQGSIEQFF
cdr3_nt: TGTGCCAGCAGCTCTCAGGGACAGGGATCGATTGAGCAGTTCTTC

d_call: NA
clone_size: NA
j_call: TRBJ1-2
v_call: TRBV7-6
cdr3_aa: CASSLKPPGRQNYGYTF
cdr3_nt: TGTGCCAGCAGCTTAAAACCACCCGGGAGGCAGAACTATGGCTACACCTTC

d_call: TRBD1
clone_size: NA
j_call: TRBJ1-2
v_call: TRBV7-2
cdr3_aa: CASSLAAGGFANYGYTF
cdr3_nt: TGTGCCAGCAGCTTAGCCGCAGGGGGCTTCGCAAACTATGGCTACACCTTC

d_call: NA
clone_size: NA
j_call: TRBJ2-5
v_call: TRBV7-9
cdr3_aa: CASSFRQQETQYF
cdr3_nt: TGTGCCAGCAGCTTCCGACAGCAAGAGACCCAGTACTTC

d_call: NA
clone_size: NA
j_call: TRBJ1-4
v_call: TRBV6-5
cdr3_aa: CASRSDGSTNEKLFF
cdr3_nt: TGTGCCAGCAGAAGCGACGGATCAACTAATGAAAAACTGTTTTTT

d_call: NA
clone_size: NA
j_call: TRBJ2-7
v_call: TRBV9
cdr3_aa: CASSVAAGYEQYF
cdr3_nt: TGTGCCAGCAGCGTAGCGGCGGGATACGAGCAGTACTTC

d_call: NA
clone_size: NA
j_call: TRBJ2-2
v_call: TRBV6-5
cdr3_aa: CASRPYTTPGELFF
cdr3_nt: TGTGCCAGCCGTCCCTATACCACGCCCGGGGAGCTGTTTTTT

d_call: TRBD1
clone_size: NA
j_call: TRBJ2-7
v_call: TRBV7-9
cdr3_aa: CASSRQGMTYEQHF
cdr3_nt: TGTGCCAGCAGCCGACAGGGAATGACCTACGAGCAGCACTTC

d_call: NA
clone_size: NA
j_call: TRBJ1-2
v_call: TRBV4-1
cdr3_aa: CASSQPLEGYNYGYTF
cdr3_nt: TGCGCCAGCAGCCAACCCCTTGAGGGATATAACTATGGCTACACCTTC

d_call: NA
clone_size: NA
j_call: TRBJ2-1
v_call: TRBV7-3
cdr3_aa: CASSLNEGSRGFF
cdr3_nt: TGTGCCAGCAGCTTAAATGAAGGATCACGGGGGTTCTTC

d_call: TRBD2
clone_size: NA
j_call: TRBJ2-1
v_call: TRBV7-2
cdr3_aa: CASSHAVGTSGIYNEQFF
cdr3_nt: TGTGCCAGCAGCCATGCGGTGGGGACTAGCGGGATCTACAATGAGCAGTTCTTC

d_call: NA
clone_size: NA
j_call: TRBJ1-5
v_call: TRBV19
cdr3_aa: CASSIDGGTNQPQHF
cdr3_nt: TGTGCCAGTAGTATCGATGGGGGGACCAATCAGCCCCAGCATTTT

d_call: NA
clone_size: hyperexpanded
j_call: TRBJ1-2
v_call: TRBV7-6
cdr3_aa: CASSPLDRVYGYTF
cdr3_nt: TGTGCCAGCAGCCCTCTGGACAGAGTCTATGGCTACACCTTC

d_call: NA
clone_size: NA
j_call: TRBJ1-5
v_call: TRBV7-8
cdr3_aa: CASSSRGGGRPQHF
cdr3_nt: TGTGCCAGCAGCTCGAGGGGCGGGGGGCGGCCCCAGCATTTT

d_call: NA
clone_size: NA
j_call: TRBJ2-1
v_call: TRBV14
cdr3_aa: CASSAGRRSYNEQFF
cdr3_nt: TGTGCCAGCAGTGCTGGGAGAAGGAGCTACAATGAGCAGTTCTTC

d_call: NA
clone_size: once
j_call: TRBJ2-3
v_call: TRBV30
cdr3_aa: CAWSVVSADTQYF
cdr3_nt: TGTGCCTGGTCGGTCGTAAGTGCAGATACGCAGTATTTT

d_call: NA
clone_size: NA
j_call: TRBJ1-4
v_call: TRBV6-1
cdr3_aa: CASSEGTAHEKLFF
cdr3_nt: TGTGCCAGCAGTGAAGGGACAGCGCATGAAAAACTGTTTTTT

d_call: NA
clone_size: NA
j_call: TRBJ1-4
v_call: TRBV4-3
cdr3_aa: CASSQWSFAWGQNEKLFF
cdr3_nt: TGCGCCAGCAGCCAATGGTCATTTGCGTGGGGCCAGAATGAAAAACTGTTTTTT

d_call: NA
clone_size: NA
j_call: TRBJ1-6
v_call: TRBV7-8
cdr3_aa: CASSLRGGDIGSPLHF
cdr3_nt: TGTGCCAGCAGCTTAAGGGGGGGGGACATAGGCTCACCCCTCCACTTT

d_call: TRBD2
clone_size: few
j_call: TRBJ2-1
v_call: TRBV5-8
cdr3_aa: CASTSSGSGDNEQFF
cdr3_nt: TGTGCCAGCACCTCAAGCGGGAGCGGGGACAATGAGCAGTTCTTC

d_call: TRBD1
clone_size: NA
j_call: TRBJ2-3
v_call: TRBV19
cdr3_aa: CASSEGQGKDTQYF
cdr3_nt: TGTGCCAGTAGTGAAGGACAGGGGAAAGATACGCAGTATTTT

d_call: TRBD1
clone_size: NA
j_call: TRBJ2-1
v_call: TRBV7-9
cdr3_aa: CASSPPEVDRDNEQFF
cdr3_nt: TGTGCCAGCAGCCCCCCCGAAGTCGACAGGGACAATGAGCAGTTCTTC

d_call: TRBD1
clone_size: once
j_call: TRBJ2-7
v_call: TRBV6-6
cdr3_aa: CASSPPDRANYEQYF
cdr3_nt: TGTGCCAGCAGCCCTCCGGACAGGGCAAACTACGAGCAGTACTTC

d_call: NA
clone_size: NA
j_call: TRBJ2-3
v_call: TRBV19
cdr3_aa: CASSLGKGADTQYF
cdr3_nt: TGTGCCAGTAGCCTTGGGAAAGGGGCAGATACGCAGTATTTT

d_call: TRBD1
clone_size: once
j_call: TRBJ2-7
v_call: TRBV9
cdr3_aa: CASSVGQGMEDEQYF
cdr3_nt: TGTGCCAGCAGCGTAGGACAGGGGATGGAAGACGAGCAGTACTTC

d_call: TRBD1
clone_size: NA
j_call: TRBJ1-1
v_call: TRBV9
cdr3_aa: CASSAAGGSTEAFF
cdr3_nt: TGTGCCAGCAGCGCCGCAGGGGGAAGCACTGAAGCTTTCTTT

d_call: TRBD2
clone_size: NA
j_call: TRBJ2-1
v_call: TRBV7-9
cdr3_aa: CASSGSGYNEQFF
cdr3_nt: TGTGCCAGCAGCGGTAGCGGGTACAATGAGCAGTTCTTC

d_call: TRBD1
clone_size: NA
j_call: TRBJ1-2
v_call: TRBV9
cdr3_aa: CASSSGTGWRGYTF
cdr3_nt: TGTGCCAGCAGCTCCGGGACAGGGTGGCGAGGCTACACCTTC

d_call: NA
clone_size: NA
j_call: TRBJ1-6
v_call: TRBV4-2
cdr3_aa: CASSQVGSGGNSPLHF
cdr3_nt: TGTGCCAGCAGCCAAGTCGGCAGCGGAGGTAATTCACCCCTCCACTTT

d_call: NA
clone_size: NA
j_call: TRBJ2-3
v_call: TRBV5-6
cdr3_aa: CASSLSIGTQYF
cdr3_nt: TGTGCCAGCAGCTTGTCTATCGGTACGCAGTATTTT

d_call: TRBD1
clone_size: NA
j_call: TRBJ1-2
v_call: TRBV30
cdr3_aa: CAWGTGVFYGYTF
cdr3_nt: TGTGCCTGGGGGACAGGAGTATTCTATGGCTACACCTTC

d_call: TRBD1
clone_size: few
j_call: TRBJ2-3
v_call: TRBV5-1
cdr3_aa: CASSLGQGVTDTQYF
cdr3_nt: TGCGCCAGCAGTCTTGGACAGGGAGTCACAGATACGCAGTATTTT

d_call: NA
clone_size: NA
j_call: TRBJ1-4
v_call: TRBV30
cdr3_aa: CAWNRRGANEKLFF
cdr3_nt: TGTGCCTGGAATAGACGGGGGGCGAATGAAAAACTGTTTTTT

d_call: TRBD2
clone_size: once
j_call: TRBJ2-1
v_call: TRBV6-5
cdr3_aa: CASSYSGLAGANEQFF
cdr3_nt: TGTGCCAGCAGTTACTCGGGGCTAGCGGGGGCCAATGAGCAGTTCTTC

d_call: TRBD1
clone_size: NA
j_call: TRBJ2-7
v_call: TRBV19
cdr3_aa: CASSGWTGGEQYF
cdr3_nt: TGTGCCAGTAGTGGATGGACAGGGGGCGAGCAGTACTTC

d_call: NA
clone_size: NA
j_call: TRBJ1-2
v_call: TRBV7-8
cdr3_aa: CASSLGDWLGYTF
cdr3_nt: TGTGCCAGCAGCTTAGGGGACTGGCTTGGCTACACCTTC

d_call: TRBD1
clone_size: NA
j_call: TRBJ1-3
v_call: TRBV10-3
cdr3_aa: CAIRTGAQSSGNTIYF
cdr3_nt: TGTGCCATCAGGACAGGGGCCCAGAGCTCTGGAAACACCATATATTTT

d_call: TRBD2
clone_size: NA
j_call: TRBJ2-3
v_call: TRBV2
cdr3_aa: CASSEGRLTSGSTDTQYF
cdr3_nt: TGTGCCAGCAGTGAAGGACGATTAACTAGCGGAAGCACAGATACGCAGTATTTT

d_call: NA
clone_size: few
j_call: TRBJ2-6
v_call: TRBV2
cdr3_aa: CASSRLVPSSGANVLTF
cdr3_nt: TGTGCCAGCAGTAGACTAGTCCCGAGCTCTGGGGCCAACGTCCTGACTTTC